What follows are 3 T cell receptor beta chains derived from one specimen sequenced in a study of regulatory T cells in long-lasting Graves disease. Building the TCR beta libraries relied on iRepertoire HTBI primers, and CDR3 regions underwent Arm-PCR. TCRdb re-called the multiplex PCR reads through MiXCR, storing one row per CDR3 protein. The repertoire consists of over 350,000 distinct CDR3 sequences, with roughly 15% occurring once and the leading ten covering about 15%. Described time point: newly diagnosed GD, antithyroid drugs for less than 3 months. Generation of the TCR library employed RNA extracted from PBMCs. The sample was also reused in another study, on T cells in Graves' hyperthyroidism and ophthalmopathy.

Sequencing was performed on peripheral blood mononuclear cells (PBMCs), taken at new diagnosis, from a patient treated with antithyroid drugs. The receptor source for this set is a woman aged 45-60 years with Graves disease.

The chain joins TRBV6-5 to TRBJ1-2; D is uncertain. Looked up from germline, CDR1 is MNHEY and CDR2 is SVGAGI. The CDR3 has 14 amino acids. Deletions cut 0 bases from V and 2 bases from J, with 7 bases between. The CDR3 DNA sequence: TGTGCCAGCAGTTACTCTGGGCAGAACTATGGCTACACCTTC. Its translation is CASSYSGQNYGYTF.

The chain has TRBV9 and TRBJ2-3; possible D gene TRBD2, 5 bases. CDR1 is SGDLS, CDR2 YYNGEE, per germline. The CDR3 extends over 15 amino acids. V was cut by 0 bases and J by 4 bases, with 12 bases left in between. CDR3 DNA: TGTGCCAGCAGCGTAGGTGGTGGGAGTCCAGATACGCAGTATTTT. It codes for CASSVGGGSPDTQYF.

At least ten counts were recorded for this clonotype. V usage is TRBV12-3 or TRBV12-4 and J usage is TRBJ2-5; D unclear. V lost 6 bases and J 7 bases, leaving 6 bases between the germline ends. CDR3 length: 10 amino acids. CDR3 amino acids: CASSSGTQYF. In nucleotides, the CDR3 is TGTGCCAGCAGCTCGGGGACCCAGTACTTC.